This TCR beta chain is drawn from a study of lymphopenia after photon versus proton radiotherapy. Losses at the gene ends were 3 bases for V and 1 base for J; bases not matched to a gene: 5. Germline V gene data show CDR1 as MNHNS and CDR2 as SASEGT. The CDR3 sequence is 15 residues long. The protocol was immunoSEQ multiplex PCR, while the TCRdb copy is restricted to in-frame clones and leaves out a portion. The table shows 75,000 to 90,000 clones, with around four fifths occurring only once. The specimen comprised peripheral blood, sampled from a patient treated with proton-based radiotherapy. The rearrangement links TRBV6-1 to TRBJ2-7, with TRBD1 matching over 8 bases. The sequence was obtained from a man aged 55 to 70 with pancreatic cancer. CDR3 sequence (DNA): TGTGCCAGCAGTGACCTCGGACAGGGTTCCTACGAGCAGTACTTC. Protein product: CASSDLGQGSYEQYF.